This TCR beta chain was recovered during a study of OX40 agonist ivuxolimab in advanced cancers. About the study: The dose-escalation group included hepatocellular carcinoma, melanoma, renal cell carcinoma and head and neck cancer. The group had a mean age of around 60 years, ranged from 23 to 79, and was approximately 81% male.

Assay used: immunoSEQ multiplex PCR; TCRdb lists only in-frame clones, some missing. Among 90,000 to 100,000 clones listed, approximately 94% were seen once. Study results and limitations: Patients who responded partially at 0.1-3.0 mg/kg showed clonal expansion ranking among the lowest.

On this clone itself: Its antigen is not identified.

The source was CD4+ or CD8+ T cells sorted from blood, collected in a trial of the OX40 agonist ivuxolimab. This clonotype was obtained from an adult with an advanced solid tumor such as melanoma, head and neck, liver or kidney cancer.

CDR3: CAWKGPGLQPQHF. DNA of the CDR3: TGTGCCTGGAAGGGACCGGGGTTACAGCCCCAGCATTTT. The chain joins TRBV30 to TRBJ1-5; TRBD1 is a possible D gene (5 bases). CDR3 length equals 13 residues. V was cut by 4 bases and J by 7 bases, with 14 bases left in between. The germline V gene encodes CDR1 GTSNPN and CDR2 SVGIG (reference sequence).